In its sample, the clone carrying this TCR beta chain was seen a few times. Its antigen is as yet unknown. This sample's time point: persistent/refractory GD, antithyroid drugs over 5 years with positive TRAb. The TCR library was made from RNA that had been extracted from PBMCs in TRIzol. According to the study, TCR beta libraries were built with iRepertoire HTBI primers and CDR3-region Arm-PCR. Using its own MiXCR run on the multiplex PCR reads, TCRdb lists one record per CDR3 protein. Of 300,000 to 500,000 distinct CDR3 sequences in the sample, roughly 20% were seen once. This entry belongs to a study of regulatory T cells in long-lasting Graves disease. The study, taken as a whole, reports: Study of thyroid tissue was not done, with only peripheral blood studied. Accuracy may have been reduced by the small sample size.

The sequence was collected from a female donor with Graves disease. The specimen comprised peripheral blood mononuclear cells (PBMCs), sampled when the disease was refractory, from a patient treated with antithyroid drugs.

This CDR3 reads CASSSGTGLIRLTYEQYF. CDR3 coding DNA: TGTGCCAGCAGCTCCGGGACAGGGCTCATACGGTTAACCTACGAGCAGTACTTC. The chain carries TRBV7-9 and TRBJ2-7; 9 bases align to TRBD1. Trimming took 4 bases from V and 2 from J; bases not matched to a gene: 15. The CDR3 totals 18 residues. Germline V gene sequence: CDR1 SEHNR, CDR2 FQNEAQ (reference sequence).